The rows below give T cell receptor beta chains drawn from one sample of a study of cytomegalovirus exposure and HLA in healthy donors. Libraries were prepared by immunoSEQ multiplex PCR; TCRdb keeps only in-frame clonotypes and omits some of them. The data contain about 120,000 clones, 88% of them singletons. Sequences were obtained from PBMCs. Receptors were obtained from a man aged 18 to 29 in good health and CMV-seropositive. CDR3s include the opening cysteine and the closing phenylalanine or tryptophan. D genes are given only for firm matches. Not every row has a clone size; where given, it reads once, few, many or a size class.

D: TRBD1; V: TRBV7-9; J: TRBJ2-1; size: .; CDR3: CASSGTGAPNEQFF; DNA: TGTGCCAGCAGCGGGACAGGGGCGCCCAATGAGCAGTTCTTC
D: .; V: TRBV6-5; J: TRBJ1-6; size: few; CDR3: CASSYSQGYGSPLHF; DNA: TGTGCCAGCAGTTACTCGCAGGGCTATGGATCACCCCTCCACTTT
D: .; V: TRBV6-5; J: TRBJ1-1; size: .; CDR3: CASSTGRYTEAFF; DNA: TGTGCCAGCAGCACAGGACGGTACACTGAAGCTTTCTTT
D: TRBD1; V: TRBV9; J: TRBJ2-1; size: .; CDR3: CASSVAFGDRKYDEQFF; DNA: TGTGCCAGCAGCGTAGCCTTCGGGGACAGGAAATATGATGAGCAGTTCTTC
D: .; V: TRBV30; J: TRBJ1-1; size: .; CDR3: CAWSVFKNTEAFF; DNA: TGTGCCTGGAGTGTTTTCAAGAACACTGAAGCTTTCTTT
D: TRBD1; V: TRBV6-5; J: TRBJ1-1; size: .; CDR3: CASRLRDRNTEAFF; DNA: TGTGCCAGCAGACTCCGGGACAGGAACACTGAAGCTTTCTTT
D: .; V: TRBV4-3; J: TRBJ2-2; size: .; CDR3: CASSHRENTGELFF; DNA: TGCGCCAGCAGCCACAGGGAAAACACCGGGGAGCTGTTTTTT
D: TRBD1; V: TRBV10-3; J: TRBJ1-2; size: .; CDR3: CAISGGTGGTFYGYTF; DNA: TGTGCCATCAGTGGAGGTACAGGGGGCACCTTCTATGGCTACACCTTC
D: .; V: TRBV6-5; J: TRBJ2-3; size: few; CDR3: CASSYSAVSTDTQYF; DNA: TGTGCCAGCAGTTACTCAGCGGTTAGCACAGATACGCAGTATTTT
D: .; V: TRBV5-4; J: TRBJ1-2; size: few; CDR3: CASSPGAVPYGYTF; DNA: TGTGCCAGCAGCCCCGGAGCCGTTCCGTATGGCTACACCTTC
D: TRBD1; V: TRBV6-5; J: TRBJ1-2; size: .; CDR3: CASSPRTGLYGYTF; DNA: TGTGCCAGCAGTCCACGGACAGGGCTCTATGGCTACACCTTC
D: TRBD1; V: TRBV19; J: TRBJ1-6; size: .; CDR3: CASSLRQQGFNSPLHF; DNA: TGTGCCAGTAGTCTCCGACAACAGGGGTTTAATTCACCCCTCCACTTT
D: .; V: TRBV10-2; J: TRBJ2-7; size: .; CDR3: CASSESGLATKQYF; DNA: TGCGCCAGCAGTGAGTCGGGCCTAGCTACAAAGCAGTACTTC
D: TRBD1; V: TRBV5-1; J: TRBJ1-4; size: .; CDR3: CASSLAGQSEKLFF; DNA: TGCGCCAGCAGCTTGGCGGGACAGAGTGAAAAACTGTTTTTT
D: TRBD1; V: TRBV5-8; J: TRBJ1-2; size: .; CDR3: CASSWTGGAVGYTF; DNA: TGTGCCAGCAGCTGGACAGGGGGCGCCGTGGGCTACACCTTC
D: .; V: TRBV27; J: TRBJ1-6; size: .; CDR3: CASRVSTGNSPLHF; DNA: TGTGCCAGCAGGGTCTCAACAGGGAATTCACCCCTCCACTTT
D: TRBD1; V: TRBV19; J: TRBJ1-2; size: .; CDR3: CASSLEDRAIYGYTF; DNA: TGTGCCAGTAGTCTAGAGGACAGGGCAATATATGGCTACACCTTC
D: .; V: TRBV7-9; J: TRBJ2-2; size: few; CDR3: CASSLVENTGELFF; DNA: TGTGCCAGCAGCTTAGTAGAGAACACCGGGGAGCTGTTTTTT
D: .; V: TRBV5-1; J: TRBJ2-3; size: .; CDR3: CASGPDRPQDTQYF; DNA: TGCGCCAGCGGACCCGACAGGCCCCAAGATACGCAGTATTTT
D: TRBD1; V: TRBV10-3; J: TRBJ1-1; size: .; CDR3: CATQTGAGNTEAFF; DNA: TGTGCCACCCAGACAGGGGCCGGGAACACTGAAGCTTTCTTT
D: .; V: TRBV4-3; J: TRBJ1-4; size: .; CDR3: CASSQTPPTRTATNEKLFF; DNA: TGCGCCAGCAGCCAAACCCCGCCCACCCGGACAGCGACTAATGAAAAACTGTTTTTT
D: .; V: TRBV4-2; J: TRBJ1-5; size: .; CDR3: CASSQEGGHQHF; DNA: TGTGCCAGCAGCCAAGAAGGAGGGCACCAGCATTTT
D: TRBD2; V: TRBV5-5; J: TRBJ2-3; size: .; CDR3: CASSPDGRAADTQYF; DNA: TGTGCCAGCAGCCCGGACGGGAGGGCGGCAGATACGCAGTATTTT
D: .; V: TRBV29-1; J: TRBJ1-3; size: .; CDR3: CSAVLRHSGNTIYF; DNA: TGCAGCGCCGTGCTCCGACATTCTGGAAACACCATATATTTT
D: TRBD1; V: TRBV19; J: TRBJ2-1; size: .; CDR3: CASRLTGGGEQFF; DNA: TGTGCCAGCCGACTTACAGGGGGCGGTGAGCAGTTCTTC
D: .; V: TRBV7-9; J: TRBJ2-5; size: .; CDR3: CASSFQLVAAQETQYF; DNA: TGTGCCAGCAGCTTCCAATTGGTGGCGGCCCAAGAGACCCAGTACTTC
D: .; V: TRBV5-6; J: TRBJ1-1; size: .; CDR3: CASSLRRAMNTEAFF; DNA: TGTGCCAGCAGCTTACGCAGGGCCATGAACACTGAAGCTTTCTTT
D: .; V: TRBV19; J: TRBJ1-1; size: .; CDR3: CASSIPGTEAFF; DNA: TGTGCCAGTAGTATCCCGGGCACTGAAGCTTTCTTT
D: .; V: TRBV7-2; J: TRBJ2-1; size: .; CDR3: CASSLWRLDNEQFF; DNA: TGTGCCAGCAGCTTATGGAGGCTCGACAATGAGCAGTTCTTC
D: .; V: TRBV27; J: TRBJ2-2; size: .; CDR3: CASIESSPDTGELFF; DNA: TGTGCCAGCATTGAGAGCTCGCCCGACACCGGGGAGCTGTTTTTT
D: .; V: TRBV7-9; J: TRBJ1-2; size: .; CDR3: CASSLVAPGDGYTF; DNA: TGTGCCAGCAGCTTAGTCGCGCCGGGGGATGGCTACACCTTC
D: .; V: TRBV6-5; J: TRBJ2-4; size: .; CDR3: CASSYGGLGAKNIQYF; DNA: TGTGCCAGCAGTTACGGGGGACTCGGAGCCAAAAACATTCAGTACTTC
D: TRBD1; V: TRBV5-4; J: TRBJ2-1; size: .; CDR3: CASSSGTGIHEQFF; DNA: TGTGCCAGCAGTTCCGGGACAGGGATCCATGAGCAGTTCTTC
D: .; V: TRBV5-1; J: TRBJ2-1; size: .; CDR3: CASSAGGQVNEQFF; DNA: TGCGCCAGCAGCGCTGGGGGCCAAGTTAATGAGCAGTTCTTC
D: .; V: TRBV7-9; J: TRBJ1-1; size: .; CDR3: CASKNDGRDTEAFF; DNA: TGTGCCAGCAAGAATGATGGCAGGGACACTGAAGCTTTCTTT
D: .; V: TRBV4-1; J: TRBJ1-1; size: once; CDR3: CASSQVQGVLEAFF; DNA: TGCGCCAGCAGCCAAGTACAGGGTGTCCTTGAAGCTTTCTTT
D: TRBD1; V: TRBV30; J: TRBJ1-1; size: .; CDR3: CAWSRTGINTEAFF; DNA: TGTGCCTGGAGCCGGACAGGGATCAACACTGAAGCTTTCTTT
D: .; V: TRBV28; J: TRBJ1-2; size: .; CDR3: CATERGNYGYTF; DNA: TGTGCCACCGAGCGGGGAAACTATGGCTACACCTTC
D: .; V: TRBV19; J: TRBJ1-1; size: .; CDR3: CASSMGSTEAFF; DNA: TGTGCCAGTAGTATGGGGAGCACTGAAGCTTTCTTT
D: .; V: TRBV4-1; J: TRBJ1-4; size: .; CDR3: CASSQDAAEKLFF; DNA: TGCGCCAGCAGCCAAGATGCGGCAGAAAAACTGTTTTTT
D: TRBD1; V: TRBV10-3; J: TRBJ1-6; size: once; CDR3: CAISELTGGNSPLHF; DNA: TGTGCCATCAGTGAGCTGACAGGGGGGAATTCACCCCTCCACTTT
D: TRBD1; V: TRBV4-2; J: TRBJ2-5; size: .; CDR3: CASSRGQAKFETQYF; DNA: TGTGCCAGCAGCCGGGGACAGGCGAAATTTGAGACCCAGTACTTC
D: TRBD1; V: TRBV6-1; J: TRBJ1-2; size: .; CDR3: CASSSRQGDYGYTF; DNA: TGTGCCAGCAGTTCCCGACAGGGGGACTATGGCTACACCTTC
D: TRBD2; V: TRBV6-1; J: TRBJ2-5; size: .; CDR3: CATRGLAGVQETQYF; DNA: TGTGCCACTCGGGGACTAGCGGGGGTACAAGAGACCCAGTACTTC
D: .; V: TRBV4-2; J: TRBJ2-1; size: once; CDR3: CASTEAGGRAHNEQFF; DNA: TGTGCCAGCACCGAGGCTGGGGGCAGGGCCCACAATGAGCAGTTCTTC
D: .; V: TRBV10-3; J: TRBJ1-2; size: .; CDR3: CAISEPGALYGYTF; DNA: TGTGCCATCAGTGAGCCAGGGGCGCTCTATGGCTACACCTTC
D: TRBD1; V: TRBV7-2; J: TRBJ2-7; size: .; CDR3: CASSLAFPGQGGYEQYF; DNA: TGTGCCAGCAGCTTAGCGTTTCCGGGACAGGGCGGTTACGAGCAGTACTTC
D: TRBD1; V: TRBV10-3; J: TRBJ1-1; size: .; CDR3: CAQQQGRDTEAFF; DNA: TGTGCTCAACAACAGGGGCGCGACACTGAAGCTTTCTTT
D: TRBD1; V: TRBV5-1; J: TRBJ2-7; size: once; CDR3: CASSPDRGLREQYF; DNA: TGCGCCAGCAGCCCCGACAGGGGGCTAAGGGAGCAGTACTTC
D: TRBD1; V: TRBV5-5; J: TRBJ1-5; size: .; CDR3: CASSAWGQANQPQHF; DNA: TGTGCCAGCAGCGCCTGGGGACAGGCGAATCAGCCCCAGCATTTT
D: TRBD1; V: TRBV5-1; J: TRBJ2-7; size: once; CDR3: CASSLAVGQGVGEQYF; DNA: TGCGCCAGCAGCTTGGCCGTTGGACAGGGAGTTGGCGAGCAGTACTTC
D: .; V: TRBV4-2; J: TRBJ1-3; size: .; CDR3: CASSRQTGGAAGNTIYF; DNA: TGTGCCAGCAGCCGCCAAACGGGTGGGGCCGCTGGAAACACCATATATTTT
D: .; V: TRBV27; J: TRBJ1-2; size: .; CDR3: CASSLSAFRDGYTF; DNA: TGTGCCAGCAGTTTATCCGCATTCCGGGATGGCTACACCTTC
D: .; V: TRBV29-1; J: TRBJ2-1; size: .; CDR3: CSVEDSSTNEQFF; DNA: TGCAGCGTTGAAGATAGTAGTACCAATGAGCAGTTCTTC
D: .; V: TRBV18; J: TRBJ2-5; size: .; CDR3: CASSQTLQETQYF; DNA: TGTGCCAGCTCACAAACATTACAAGAGACCCAGTACTTC
D: .; V: TRBV19; J: TRBJ2-5; size: .; CDR3: CASSLTGVQETQYF; DNA: TGTGCCAGTAGTTTAACAGGAGTCCAAGAGACCCAGTACTTC
D: .; V: TRBV15; J: TRBJ1-2; size: once; CDR3: CATSRDLERGYTF; DNA: TGTGCCACCAGCAGAGATCTGGAGAGGGGCTACACCTTC
D: TRBD2; V: TRBV9; J: TRBJ2-3; size: .; CDR3: CASSVGLAGDTDTQYF; DNA: TGTGCCAGCAGCGTAGGACTAGCGGGGGACACAGATACGCAGTATTTT
D: TRBD1; V: TRBV5-1; J: TRBJ2-4; size: .; CDR3: CASSLSQGARADIQYF; DNA: TGCGCCAGCAGCTTATCACAGGGGGCTAGAGCGGACATTCAGTACTTC